Listed below are T cell receptor beta chains from one sample, sequenced in a study of OX40 agonist ivuxolimab in advanced cancers. Repertoires were generated with immunoSEQ multiplex PCR, while TCRdb's copy carries only in-frame clones and drops some. The data show 47,000 or so clones, with around 87% seen just once and around 10% held by the top ten. The material was CD4+ or CD8+ T cells sorted from blood, obtained in a trial of the OX40 agonist ivuxolimab. The source of these receptors is an adult with an advanced solid tumor such as melanoma, head and neck, liver or kidney cancer. Both conserved end residues are part of each CDR3. Fields, in order: V gene, J gene, CDR3 protein.

v_gene: TRBV30; j_gene: TRBJ2-5; CDR3aa: CAWRRRSGTDQETQYF
v_gene: TRBV4-1; j_gene: TRBJ1-1; CDR3aa: CASSHTSGVGAFF
v_gene: TRBV7-8; j_gene: TRBJ2-3; CDR3aa: CASSLDIWARTDTQYF
v_gene: TRBV19; j_gene: TRBJ2-1; CDR3aa: CASSITQGGNEQFF
v_gene: TRBV6-5; j_gene: TRBJ2-1; CDR3aa: CASSYQDTHNEQFF
v_gene: TRBV9; j_gene: TRBJ2-7; CDR3aa: CASSSSGRNYEQYF
v_gene: TRBV7-2; j_gene: TRBJ1-2; CDR3aa: CASSLTPPSGHLYGYTF
v_gene: TRBV4-1; j_gene: TRBJ2-7; CDR3aa: CASSQAFLGTYSYEQYF
v_gene: TRBV4-1; j_gene: TRBJ1-2; CDR3aa: CASSLKVLGDYGYTF
v_gene: TRBV29-1; j_gene: TRBJ2-1; CDR3aa: CSVEDRVTGFYNEQFF
v_gene: TRBV21-1; j_gene: TRBJ2-1; CDR3aa: CASSLGPLAGHSSYNEQFF
v_gene: TRBV7-9; j_gene: TRBJ2-1; CDR3aa: CASRPQGGARYNEQFF
v_gene: TRBV7-8; j_gene: TRBJ1-4; CDR3aa: CASSLDIGQGVREKLFF
v_gene: TRBV6-5; j_gene: TRBJ1-2; CDR3aa: CASSHRDRGNYGYTF
v_gene: TRBV19; j_gene: TRBJ2-5; CDR3aa: CASSPQSGMGETQYF
v_gene: TRBV27; j_gene: TRBJ2-1; CDR3aa: CASSFGIHEQFF
v_gene: TRBV28; j_gene: TRBJ1-2; CDR3aa: CASRPGTGVTYGYTF
v_gene: TRBV28; j_gene: TRBJ1-5; CDR3aa: CASINPGQRDQPQHF
v_gene: TRBV5-1; j_gene: TRBJ1-1; CDR3aa: CASSLGTNTEAFF
v_gene: TRBV5-6; j_gene: TRBJ2-1; CDR3aa: CASSLGQHNEQFF
v_gene: TRBV5-8; j_gene: TRBJ2-1; CDR3aa: CASSWTGGPLSYNEQFF
v_gene: TRBV5-6; j_gene: TRBJ1-1; CDR3aa: CASSGTGEAFF
v_gene: TRBV28; j_gene: TRBJ1-1; CDR3aa: CASSSTGAYSPNTEAFF
v_gene: TRBV29-1; j_gene: TRBJ2-1; CDR3aa: CSVGPFSYNEQFF
v_gene: TRBV2; j_gene: TRBJ2-3; CDR3aa: CASSVKGGRTDTQYF
v_gene: TRBV9; j_gene: TRBJ2-2; CDR3aa: CASQISSSGELFF
v_gene: TRBV29-1; j_gene: TRBJ2-7; CDR3aa: CSVELRTGAYEQYF
v_gene: TRBV27; j_gene: TRBJ2-5; CDR3aa: CASSLTGIGGAQYF
v_gene: TRBV19; j_gene: TRBJ1-1; CDR3aa: CASSMERAETEAFF
v_gene: TRBV4-3; j_gene: TRBJ1-5; CDR3aa: CASSQDAEVYQPQHF
v_gene: TRBV28; j_gene: TRBJ1-2; CDR3aa: CASSFPYGYTF
v_gene: TRBV11-1; j_gene: TRBJ2-7; CDR3aa: CASSLVIRGAYYEQYF
v_gene: TRBV6-5; j_gene: TRBJ2-7; CDR3aa: CASSPDSPYEQYF
v_gene: TRBV27; j_gene: TRBJ1-4; CDR3aa: CASSLSVTRYNEKLFF
v_gene: TRBV9; j_gene: TRBJ2-3; CDR3aa: CASSDGNSGDTQYF
v_gene: TRBV5-1; j_gene: TRBJ2-1; CDR3aa: CASSPTNRERPYNEQFF
v_gene: TRBV2; j_gene: TRBJ2-1; CDR3aa: CASSETSGGAYNEQFF
v_gene: TRBV2; j_gene: TRBJ1-6; CDR3aa: CASRGTFKIPLHF
v_gene: TRBV29-1; j_gene: TRBJ1-2; CDR3aa: CSAKDRTNYGYTF
v_gene: TRBV28; j_gene: TRBJ1-1; CDR3aa: CASSPGQGNTEAFF
v_gene: TRBV14; j_gene: TRBJ1-4; CDR3aa: CASSQVSGSGEKLFF
v_gene: TRBV5-4; j_gene: TRBJ2-1; CDR3aa: CASSTTRNNEQFF
v_gene: TRBV27; j_gene: TRBJ1-2; CDR3aa: CASSLFSDRGQSRGYTF
v_gene: TRBV9; j_gene: TRBJ2-3; CDR3aa: CASSGSSSGGTASTDTQYF
v_gene: TRBV4-2; j_gene: TRBJ2-3; CDR3aa: CASSQYLAGGPTDTQYF
v_gene: TRBV5-1; j_gene: TRBJ1-1; CDR3aa: CASSSGGNFEAFF
v_gene: TRBV5-1; j_gene: TRBJ2-7; CDR3aa: CASSPSGDYEQYF
v_gene: TRBV10-3; j_gene: TRBJ2-7; CDR3aa: CAISESEGIYEQYF
v_gene: TRBV11-2; j_gene: TRBJ2-1; CDR3aa: CASSLGPTPHNEQFF
v_gene: TRBV19; j_gene: TRBJ1-1; CDR3aa: CASSIFFHGIGTEAFF
v_gene: TRBV7-9; j_gene: TRBJ2-3; CDR3aa: CASSFTSGRADTQYF
v_gene: TRBV7-6; j_gene: TRBJ1-1; CDR3aa: CASSEGGMNTEAFF
v_gene: TRBV2; j_gene: TRBJ1-1; CDR3aa: CASDTTEAFF
v_gene: TRBV5-1; j_gene: TRBJ2-2; CDR3aa: CASSSDRAGNTGELFF
v_gene: TRBV28; j_gene: TRBJ1-5; CDR3aa: CASTPRRGINQPQHF
v_gene: TRBV19; j_gene: TRBJ2-1; CDR3aa: CASSTGATVRDEQFF
v_gene: TRBV14; j_gene: TRBJ1-6; CDR3aa: CVSSQVPGWSYNSPLHF
v_gene: TRBV29-1; j_gene: TRBJ2-7; CDR3aa: CSVEDQRGVGYEQYF
v_gene: TRBV6-1; j_gene: TRBJ1-1; CDR3aa: CASSEARAGRAEAFF
v_gene: TRBV12-1; j_gene: TRBJ2-7; CDR3aa: CASSFGQFYEQYF